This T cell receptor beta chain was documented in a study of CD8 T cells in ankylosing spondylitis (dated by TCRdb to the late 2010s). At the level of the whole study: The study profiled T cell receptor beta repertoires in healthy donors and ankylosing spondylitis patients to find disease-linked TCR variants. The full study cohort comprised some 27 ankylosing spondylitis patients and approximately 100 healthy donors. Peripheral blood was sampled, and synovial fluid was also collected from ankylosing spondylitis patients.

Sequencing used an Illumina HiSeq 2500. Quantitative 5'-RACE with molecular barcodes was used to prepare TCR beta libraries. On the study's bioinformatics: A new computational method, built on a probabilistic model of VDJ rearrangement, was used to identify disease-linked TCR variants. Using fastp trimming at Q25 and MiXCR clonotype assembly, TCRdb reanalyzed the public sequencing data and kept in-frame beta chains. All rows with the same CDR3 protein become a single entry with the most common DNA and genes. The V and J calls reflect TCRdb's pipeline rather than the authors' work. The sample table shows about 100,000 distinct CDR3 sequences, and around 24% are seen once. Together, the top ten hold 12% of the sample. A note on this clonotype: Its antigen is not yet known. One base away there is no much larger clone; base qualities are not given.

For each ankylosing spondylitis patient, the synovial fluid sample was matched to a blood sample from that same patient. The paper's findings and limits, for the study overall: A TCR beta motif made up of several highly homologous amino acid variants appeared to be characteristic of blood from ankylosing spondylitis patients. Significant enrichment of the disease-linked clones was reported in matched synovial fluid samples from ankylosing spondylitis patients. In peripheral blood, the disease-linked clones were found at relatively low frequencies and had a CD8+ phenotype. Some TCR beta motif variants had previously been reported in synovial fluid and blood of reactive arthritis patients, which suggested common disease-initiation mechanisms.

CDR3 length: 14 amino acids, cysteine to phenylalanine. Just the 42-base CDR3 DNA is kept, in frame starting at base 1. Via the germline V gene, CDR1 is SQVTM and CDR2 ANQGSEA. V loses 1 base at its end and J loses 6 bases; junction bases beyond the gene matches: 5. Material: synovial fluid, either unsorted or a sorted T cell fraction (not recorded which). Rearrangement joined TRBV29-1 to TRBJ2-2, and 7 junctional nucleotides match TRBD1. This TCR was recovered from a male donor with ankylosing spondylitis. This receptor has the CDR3 CSVEATGKPGELFF. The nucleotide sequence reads TGCAGCGTTGAAGCGACAGGGAAACCCGGGGAGCTGTTTTTT.